This is a list of T cell receptor beta chains from one sample in a study of cytomegalovirus exposure and HLA in healthy donors. The data were produced by immunoSEQ multiplex PCR, yet TCRdb's version contains in-frame clones alone and is incomplete. This table holds nearly 300,000 clones, just over 85% found once. Material for sequencing was PBMCs. The origin of the receptors is a man aged 35 to 55 in good health and CMV-seropositive. CDR3s include the opening cysteine and the closing phenylalanine or tryptophan. Fields, in order: clone size, J gene, D gene, V gene, CDR3 protein, CDR3 DNA. A D gene is named only where the DNA matches it firmly. Size is omitted from some rows. Given values are once, few, many or a class for expanded clones.

abundance: NA
j_gene: TRBJ2-7
d_gene: TRBD2
v_gene: TRBV7-9
CDR3aa: CASSPGGTSGISSYEQYF
CDR3nt: TGTGCCAGCAGCCCGGGGGGGACTAGCGGGATTAGCTCCTACGAGCAGTACTTC

abundance: NA
j_gene: TRBJ2-3
d_gene: NA
v_gene: TRBV13
CDR3aa: CASSFHRDTQYF
CDR3nt: TGTGCCAGCAGCTTTCACCGGGATACGCAGTATTTT

abundance: NA
j_gene: TRBJ1-1
d_gene: NA
v_gene: TRBV27
CDR3aa: CASSYAGGEAFF
CDR3nt: TGTGCCAGCAGTTACGCGGGGGGTGAAGCTTTCTTT

abundance: NA
j_gene: TRBJ1-1
d_gene: NA
v_gene: TRBV29-1
CDR3aa: CSVFGEANTEAFF
CDR3nt: TGCAGCGTTTTCGGGGAGGCGAACACTGAAGCTTTCTTT

abundance: NA
j_gene: TRBJ2-1
d_gene: TRBD2
v_gene: TRBV7-9
CDR3aa: CASSLQTSGLSYNEQFF
CDR3nt: TGTGCCAGCAGCTTACAGACTAGCGGGTTGTCCTACAATGAGCAGTTCTTC

abundance: once
j_gene: TRBJ2-7
d_gene: TRBD2
v_gene: TRBV9
CDR3aa: CASSVSGSSNYEQYF
CDR3nt: TGTGCCAGCAGTGTCAGCGGGAGCTCTAACTACGAGCAGTACTTC

abundance: NA
j_gene: TRBJ1-5
d_gene: NA
v_gene: TRBV4-1
CDR3aa: CASSQATGSQPQHF
CDR3nt: TGCGCCAGCAGCCAGGCTACAGGGAGTCAGCCCCAGCATTTT

abundance: NA
j_gene: TRBJ2-5
d_gene: TRBD2
v_gene: TRBV18
CDR3aa: CASSPNLAGKETQYF
CDR3nt: TGTGCCAGCTCACCTAATCTAGCGGGAAAAGAGACCCAGTACTTC

abundance: NA
j_gene: TRBJ2-7
d_gene: TRBD1
v_gene: TRBV7-9
CDR3aa: CASSFGQGAGEQYF
CDR3nt: TGTGCCAGCAGCTTTGGACAGGGGGCCGGAGAGCAGTACTTC

abundance: NA
j_gene: TRBJ1-3
d_gene: NA
v_gene: TRBV7-2
CDR3aa: CASSLDSTYSGNTIYF
CDR3nt: TGTGCCAGCAGCTTAGACAGCACCTATTCTGGAAACACCATATATTTT

abundance: NA
j_gene: TRBJ2-7
d_gene: TRBD1
v_gene: TRBV5-6
CDR3aa: CASSSPGQGNREQYF
CDR3nt: TGTGCCAGCAGCTCTCCGGGACAGGGGAATCGGGAGCAGTACTTC

abundance: NA
j_gene: TRBJ1-1
d_gene: NA
v_gene: TRBV30
CDR3aa: CAWSVLSNTEAFF
CDR3nt: TGTGCCTGGAGTGTACTTTCCAACACTGAAGCTTTCTTT

abundance: NA
j_gene: TRBJ2-7
d_gene: NA
v_gene: TRBV29-1
CDR3aa: CSVERGTYEQYF
CDR3nt: TGCAGCGTTGAAAGGGGAACCTACGAGCAGTACTTC

abundance: few
j_gene: TRBJ1-2
d_gene: TRBD1
v_gene: TRBV5-6
CDR3aa: CASSPDRGRLGYTF
CDR3nt: TGTGCCAGCAGCCCCGACAGGGGCCGCCTTGGCTACACCTTC

abundance: NA
j_gene: TRBJ2-2
d_gene: TRBD2
v_gene: TRBV9
CDR3aa: CASSVGPAGLTGELFF
CDR3nt: TGTGCCAGCAGCGTAGGCCCAGCGGGGCTCACCGGGGAGCTGTTTTTT

abundance: NA
j_gene: TRBJ2-3
d_gene: TRBD1
v_gene: TRBV5-1
CDR3aa: CASSLAGTADTQYF
CDR3nt: TGCGCCAGCAGCTTGGCTGGGACAGCAGATACGCAGTATTTT

abundance: NA
j_gene: TRBJ2-1
d_gene: NA
v_gene: TRBV9
CDR3aa: CASSGGTGNEQFF
CDR3nt: TGTGCCAGCAGCGGGGGGACTGGCAATGAGCAGTTCTTC

abundance: NA
j_gene: TRBJ2-1
d_gene: NA
v_gene: TRBV30
CDR3aa: CAWSVPSGEHEQFF
CDR3nt: TGTGCCTGGAGTGTCCCTAGTGGGGAGCATGAGCAGTTCTTC

abundance: NA
j_gene: TRBJ2-3
d_gene: TRBD2
v_gene: TRBV4-2
CDR3aa: CASSQTLAGERDTQYF
CDR3nt: TGTGCCAGCAGCCAGACACTAGCGGGAGAGAGAGATACGCAGTATTTT

abundance: NA
j_gene: TRBJ2-1
d_gene: TRBD2
v_gene: TRBV4-1
CDR3aa: CASSLKLAGPNEQFF
CDR3nt: TGCGCCAGCAGCCTCAAACTAGCGGGCCCCAATGAGCAGTTCTTC

abundance: NA
j_gene: TRBJ2-6
d_gene: NA
v_gene: TRBV11-1
CDR3aa: CALRPTASSGANVLTF
CDR3nt: TGTGCCCTGCGGCCTACTGCTAGCTCTGGGGCCAACGTCCTGACTTTC

abundance: once
j_gene: TRBJ1-1
d_gene: NA
v_gene: TRBV6-5
CDR3aa: CASSYRTSAEAFF
CDR3nt: TGTGCCAGCAGTTACCGAACCTCAGCTGAAGCTTTCTTT

abundance: once
j_gene: TRBJ1-5
d_gene: TRBD1
v_gene: TRBV2
CDR3aa: CASTKGAPSNQPQHF
CDR3nt: TGTGCCAGTACTAAGGGGGCGCCGAGCAATCAGCCCCAGCATTTT

abundance: NA
j_gene: TRBJ2-3
d_gene: TRBD1
v_gene: TRBV5-4
CDR3aa: CASSSGQGLQYF
CDR3nt: TGTGCCAGCAGCAGTGGACAGGGTTTGCAGTATTTT

abundance: NA
j_gene: TRBJ1-3
d_gene: NA
v_gene: TRBV9
CDR3aa: CASSVTRAGNTIYF
CDR3nt: TGTGCCAGCAGCGTAACCAGGGCTGGAAACACCATATATTTT

abundance: NA
j_gene: TRBJ1-1
d_gene: NA
v_gene: TRBV6-5
CDR3aa: CASSYIYSSEAFF
CDR3nt: TGTGCCAGCAGTTACATATATTCGTCCGAAGCTTTCTTT

abundance: NA
j_gene: TRBJ2-1
d_gene: TRBD2
v_gene: TRBV19
CDR3aa: CASNEKGLAGGPRRFF
CDR3nt: TGTGCCAGTAACGAAAAGGGACTAGCGGGAGGGCCGCGGCGGTTCTTC

abundance: NA
j_gene: TRBJ1-1
d_gene: NA
v_gene: TRBV5-1
CDR3aa: CASSLGGGNTEAFF
CDR3nt: TGCGCCAGCAGCTTGGGGGGCGGGAACACTGAAGCTTTCTTT

abundance: NA
j_gene: TRBJ1-3
d_gene: TRBD1
v_gene: TRBV9
CDR3aa: CASSAGTGSGNTIYF
CDR3nt: TGTGCCAGCAGCGCCGGGACAGGGTCTGGAAACACCATATATTTT

abundance: once
j_gene: TRBJ2-7
d_gene: TRBD1
v_gene: TRBV6-1
CDR3aa: CASSDSGTASYEQYF
CDR3nt: TGTGCCAGCAGTGATTCCGGGACAGCTTCCTACGAGCAGTACTTC

abundance: NA
j_gene: TRBJ2-2
d_gene: TRBD2
v_gene: TRBV7-3
CDR3aa: CASSFTSGLFGGGTGELFF
CDR3nt: TGTGCCAGCAGCTTCACTAGCGGGTTATTCGGGGGTGGCACCGGGGAGCTGTTTTTT

abundance: NA
j_gene: TRBJ1-2
d_gene: NA
v_gene: TRBV27
CDR3aa: CASSLGQNYGYTF
CDR3nt: TGTGCCAGCAGTTTAGGACAGAACTATGGCTACACCTTC

abundance: NA
j_gene: TRBJ2-2
d_gene: NA
v_gene: TRBV9
CDR3aa: CASSVEGPPGELFF
CDR3nt: TGTGCCAGCAGCGTAGAGGGGCCCCCCGGGGAGCTGTTTTTT

abundance: NA
j_gene: TRBJ1-5
d_gene: NA
v_gene: TRBV9
CDR3aa: CASSVSVTGQPQHF
CDR3nt: TGTGCCAGCAGCGTCTCAGTCACAGGTCAGCCCCAGCATTTT

abundance: NA
j_gene: TRBJ2-7
d_gene: NA
v_gene: TRBV27
CDR3aa: CASSLQGSEQYF
CDR3nt: TGTGCCAGCAGTTTACAGGGGAGTGAGCAGTACTTC

abundance: NA
j_gene: TRBJ1-5
d_gene: NA
v_gene: TRBV30
CDR3aa: CAWSVGGASNQPQHF
CDR3nt: TGTGCCTGGAGTGTCGGCGGGGCCAGCAATCAGCCCCAGCATTTT

abundance: NA
j_gene: TRBJ1-4
d_gene: NA
v_gene: TRBV29-1
CDR3aa: CSVVGGNEKLFF
CDR3nt: TGCAGCGTTGTCGGAGGGAATGAAAAACTGTTTTTT

abundance: once
j_gene: TRBJ1-2
d_gene: NA
v_gene: TRBV5-1
CDR3aa: CASSLEQGYYGYTF
CDR3nt: TGCGCCAGCAGCTTGGAGCAGGGTTACTATGGCTACACCTTC

abundance: NA
j_gene: TRBJ2-1
d_gene: TRBD1
v_gene: TRBV2
CDR3aa: CASSARQGRATRNEQFF
CDR3nt: TGTGCCAGCAGTGCCAGACAGGGTAGGGCGACTCGGAATGAGCAGTTCTTC

abundance: NA
j_gene: TRBJ2-7
d_gene: NA
v_gene: TRBV5-1
CDR3aa: CASSSQRGRAYEQYF
CDR3nt: TGCGCCAGCAGCTCCCAAAGGGGCCGCGCCTACGAGCAGTACTTC

abundance: NA
j_gene: TRBJ2-3
d_gene: NA
v_gene: TRBV5-6
CDR3aa: CASSPGPLQGLGTDTQYF
CDR3nt: TGTGCCAGCAGCCCAGGTCCCTTACAGGGCCTGGGCACAGATACGCAGTATTTT

abundance: NA
j_gene: TRBJ2-3
d_gene: NA
v_gene: TRBV9
CDR3aa: CASSVGRENTDTQYF
CDR3nt: TGTGCCAGCAGCGTAGGAAGGGAGAACACAGATACGCAGTATTTT

abundance: once
j_gene: TRBJ2-2
d_gene: TRBD1
v_gene: TRBV6-5
CDR3aa: CASRSGGRNTGELFF
CDR3nt: TGTGCCAGCAGATCAGGGGGACGGAACACCGGGGAGCTGTTTTTT

abundance: NA
j_gene: TRBJ1-1
d_gene: NA
v_gene: TRBV19
CDR3aa: CASSIGGRRWDTEAFF
CDR3nt: TGTGCCAGTAGTATTGGGGGGAGGAGATGGGACACTGAAGCTTTCTTT

abundance: NA
j_gene: TRBJ2-5
d_gene: TRBD1
v_gene: TRBV28
CDR3aa: CASSTRTGQETQYF
CDR3nt: TGTGCCAGCAGTACCCGGACAGGTCAAGAGACCCAGTACTTC